This TCR beta chain was obtained from a study of OX40 agonist ivuxolimab in advanced cancers. Regarding the study as a whole: At 0.1 to 3.0 mg/kg and by week 6, clonal expansion occurred in CD4+ and CD8+ blood T cells. Among T cells, CD8+ cells averaged more expanded clones than CD4+ cells.

As regards this clone: Its antigen is as yet unknown.

At baseline, cycle 4 day 1, and cycle 7 day 1, blood was sampled. TCRdb keeps only in-frame clones here, not all; method: immunoSEQ multiplex PCR. The repertoire includes some 82,000 clones, roughly 91% of them detected once, and about 2.1% sits in the top ten. The receptor was derived from an adult with an advanced solid tumor such as melanoma, head and neck, liver or kidney cancer. Material: CD4+ or CD8+ T cells sorted from blood, obtained in a trial of the OX40 agonist ivuxolimab.

CDR3 amino acids: CASNRATNYGYTF. The CDR3 region has the DNA TGTGCCAGCAACAGGGCGACTAACTATGGCTACACCTTC. The chain joins TRBV7-2 to TRBJ1-2; TRBD1 is a possible D gene (6 bases). Per the germline V gene, CDR1 is SGHTA and CDR2 is FQGNSA. Trimming took off 7 bases at V and 0 bases at J, with 9 bases between the two ends. CDR3 length equals 13 residues.